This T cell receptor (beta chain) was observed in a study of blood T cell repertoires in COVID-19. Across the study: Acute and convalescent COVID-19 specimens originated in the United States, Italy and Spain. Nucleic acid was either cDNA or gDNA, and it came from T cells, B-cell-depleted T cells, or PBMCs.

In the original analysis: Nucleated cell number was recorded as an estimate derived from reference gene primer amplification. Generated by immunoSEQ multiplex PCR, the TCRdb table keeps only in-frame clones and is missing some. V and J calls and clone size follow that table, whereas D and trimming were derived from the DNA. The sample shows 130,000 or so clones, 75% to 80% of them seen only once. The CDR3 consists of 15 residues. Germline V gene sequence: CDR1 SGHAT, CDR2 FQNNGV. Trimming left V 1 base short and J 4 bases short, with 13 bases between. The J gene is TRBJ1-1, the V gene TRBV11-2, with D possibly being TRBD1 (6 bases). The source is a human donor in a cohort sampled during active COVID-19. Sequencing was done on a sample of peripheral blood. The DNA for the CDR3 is TGTGCCAGCAGCTTAGTGCCAGGGGTGAGCACTGAAGCTTTCTTT. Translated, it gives CASSLVPGVSTEAFF.